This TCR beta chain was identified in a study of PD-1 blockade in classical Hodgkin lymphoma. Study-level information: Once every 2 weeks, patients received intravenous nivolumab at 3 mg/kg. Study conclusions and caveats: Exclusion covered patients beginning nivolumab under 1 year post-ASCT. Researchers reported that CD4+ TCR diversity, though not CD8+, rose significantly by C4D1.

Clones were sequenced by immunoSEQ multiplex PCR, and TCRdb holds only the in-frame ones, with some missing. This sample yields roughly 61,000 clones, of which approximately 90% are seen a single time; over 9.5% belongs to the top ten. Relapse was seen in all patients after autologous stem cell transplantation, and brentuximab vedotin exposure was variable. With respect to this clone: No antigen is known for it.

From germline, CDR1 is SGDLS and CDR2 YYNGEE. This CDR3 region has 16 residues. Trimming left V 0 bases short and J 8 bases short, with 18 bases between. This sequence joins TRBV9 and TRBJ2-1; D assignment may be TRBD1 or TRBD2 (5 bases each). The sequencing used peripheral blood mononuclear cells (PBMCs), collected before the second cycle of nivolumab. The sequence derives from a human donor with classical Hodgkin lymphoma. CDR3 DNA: TGTGCCAGCAGCGTAGAGTTGGGGGACCCTGGCGATGAGCAGTTCTTC. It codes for CASSVELGDPGDEQFF. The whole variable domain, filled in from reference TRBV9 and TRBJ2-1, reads DSGVTQTPKHLITATGQRVTLRCSPRSGDLSVYWYQQSLDQGLQFLIQYYNGEERAKGNILERFSAQQFPDLHSELNLSSLELGDSALYFCASSVELGDPGDEQFFGPGTRLTVL.